This T cell receptor (beta chain) was sequenced in a study of T cells in Graves' hyperthyroidism and ophthalmopathy (dated by TCRdb to about 2019). Study-wide context: Peripheral blood was sampled at the time of initial diagnosis, prior to any treatment. TCR V-J signatures able to tell the groups apart were searched for in a discovery cohort of 100 or so patients, of whom 40 to 45 had Graves' ophthalmopathy and under 65 had stable Graves' hyperthyroidism. Prospective prediction of ophthalmopathy was tested in an independent validation cohort consisting of roughly 20 hyperthyroidism patients and more than 15 patients who later progressed to ophthalmopathy. For training and testing, the approximately 92 patients in the discovery cohort were randomly divided in a 7:3 ratio. In addition, the study compared T-cell repertoires in thyroid tissue and in blood from about six Graves' hyperthyroidism patients. After sampling, hyperthyroidism patients received methimazole starting at 30 mg daily, and ophthalmopathy patients received high-dose intravenous methylprednisolone. The paper reports TCR Vbeta CDR3 sequencing of about 140 peripheral blood samples: under 45 ophthalmopathy, about 75 hyperthyroidism and 17 progressor patients.

The TCR beta CDR3 regions were amplified from RNA transcripts. A first-round RT-PCR of the TCR CDR3 used the HTBI primer set with the Qiagen OneStep RT-PCR kit. Libraries were constructed in a second round of multiplex PCR, after which size selection and purification were carried out. Sequencing of the libraries was done on an Illumina HiSeq2000 using paired-end 100 bp reads. The study's own analysis went as follows. SOAPnuke was used to process the raw data, throwing out any read that contained adapters or uncalled bases, had a mean Phred below 15, or lacked an exact constant-primer or identifier match. COPE v1.2.5 was used to merge high-quality paired reads, and clonotypes were defined as unique nucleotide sequences. MiTCR v1.1 was used to align the clonotypes against IMGT TRBV, TRBD and TRBJ reference segments. The analysis included only V-J combinations with a frequency above 0.0001, which together covered roughly 99% of the repertoires. A TCS score was defined as the ratio of F50 (clonal expansion) to E x V (chaos), with BLOSUM62-based TCRdist applied between CDR3 peptides within each V-J. Welch's t-statistics and random forest reduced several hundred V-J features to 13, which were used in a naive Bayes classifier (R e1071). Thyroid-blood repertoire similarity was quantified with the Morisita-Horn index. The public reads were quality trimmed at Q25 with fastp and then assembled into clones with MiXCR by TCRdb, keeping productive beta chains. Each entry is one CDR3 protein sequence, shown with its most common DNA and genes. Here the V and J calls rest on TCRdb's processing, not on the authors' analysis. This sample is represented by hundreds of thousands of distinct CDR3 sequences; around 38% of them were singletons. The biggest ten clones account for over 8% of the sample.

Stable Graves' hyperthyroidism was defined as the absence of progression to ophthalmopathy over 18 months of follow-up. Hyperthyroidism patients were aged 18 to 65 years and newly diagnosed, with disease duration of less than 2 months. Any patient with an uncontrolled infection, another autoimmune disease, pregnancy or lactation was excluded. Diagnoses were based on clinical symptoms, serum thyroxine and TRAb, thyroid ultrasound and orbital computed tomography. PBMCs were separated from approximately 9.9 ml of fresh peripheral blood using Ficoll-Paque density gradient centrifugation. Total RNA was extracted with Trizol reagent, and quality was checked on an Agilent 2100 Bioanalyzer. Overall results and qualifications from the work: In cross-validation, a model built on a 13 V-J signature told ophthalmopathy apart from stable hyperthyroidism with 85% to 90% sensitivity and around 83% specificity, and in testing the same model reached 80%/75%. No statistical method was used to fix the sample size in advance, and group allocation was not hidden from the investigators. Most expanded thyroid clonotypes (frequency above 0.001) were also detected in blood, a finding suggesting that blood repertoires may reflect thyroid immune responses. In validation, progression to ophthalmopathy was predicted by the model with around 71% sensitivity and 72% to 85% specificity, a median of about 6.4 months before onset.

Regarding this clonotype: The antigen this receptor binds is unknown. One base away there is no much larger clone; base qualities are not given.

Sequenced input: blood. The sequence derives from a man aged 18 to 30 with Graves' hyperthyroidism.

The CDR3 reads CSASPTSGGDQETQYF. The sequenced DNA is TGCAGTGCTAGCCCGACTAGCGGGGGAGATCAAGAGACCCAGTACTTC. The chain employs TRBV20-1 and TRBJ2-5; 12 central bases correspond to TRBD2. Ends trimmed: V by 3 bases, J by 2 bases; bases unmatched to a gene: 7. Taken from cysteine to phenylalanine, the CDR3 has 16 residues. The entry retains the CDR3 DNA only, 48 bases that are in frame from base 1. CDR1 and CDR2 are read off the germline V gene (reference sequence) as DFQATT and SNEGSKA.